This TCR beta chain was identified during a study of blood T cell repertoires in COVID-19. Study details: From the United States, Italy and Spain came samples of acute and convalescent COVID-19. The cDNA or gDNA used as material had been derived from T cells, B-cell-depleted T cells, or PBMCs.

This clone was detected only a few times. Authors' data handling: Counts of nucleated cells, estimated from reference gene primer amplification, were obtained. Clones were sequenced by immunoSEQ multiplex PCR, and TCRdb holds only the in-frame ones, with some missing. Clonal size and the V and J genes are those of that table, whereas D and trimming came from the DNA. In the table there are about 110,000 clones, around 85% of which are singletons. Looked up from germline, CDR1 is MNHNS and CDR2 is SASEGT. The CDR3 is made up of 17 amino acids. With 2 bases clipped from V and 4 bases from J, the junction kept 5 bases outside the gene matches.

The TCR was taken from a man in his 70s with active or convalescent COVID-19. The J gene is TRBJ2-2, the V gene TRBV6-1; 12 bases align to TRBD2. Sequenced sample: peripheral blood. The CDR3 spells CASSERLAGDPTGELFF. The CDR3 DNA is TGTGCCAGCAGTGAACGACTAGCGGGGGACCCCACCGGGGAGCTGTTTTTT.